Only a few counts were recorded for the clone carrying this T cell receptor (beta chain). The data stem from a study of CD8 T cells in Susac syndrome. Random-hexamer reverse transcription was applied to roughly 0.5 to 1 ug RNA. TCR beta CDR3 was amplified by immunoSEQ covering 54 Vbeta and 13 Jbeta. TCRdb analysed the immunoSEQ multiplex PCR reads with MiXCR anew, one entry per CDR3 protein. Here the sample spans tens of thousands of distinct CDR3 sequences, about 94% being singletons. In blood CD8+ and CD4+ T cells, TCR beta underwent sequencing. Healthy donors were controls matched for age and sex. The CD8+ and CD4+ T cells were negatively isolated, with the TEMRA cells enriched by FACS. There are 16 residues in the CDR3. Germline lookup yields CDR1 SQVTM and CDR2 ANQGSEA. After removal of 2 bases from V and 3 bases from J, the junction contained 9 bases not matched to a gene.

The V gene is TRBV29-1, the J gene TRBJ2-7; 11 bases are shared with TRBD2. The sequence came from a human donor in good health. The sample comprised CD8+ T cells from PBMCs. The CDR3, as DNA: TGCAGCGTTGAAATAGCGGGGGGGCCAAAGTACTACGAGCAGTACTTC. It encodes CSVEIAGGPKYYEQYF.